This T cell receptor beta chain appears in the sequencing data of a study of beta chain features in type 1 diabetes. About the study: Examined across all samples were about 99,000,000 sorted cells. Overall study results and limits: The study found moderately but significantly shorter TCRB CDR3s in all four CD4+ subsets of Type 1 diabetes patients.

The investigators reverse transcribed all of the isolated RNA, so they sequenced expressed TCRB transcripts. Data came from immunoSEQ multiplex PCR; TCRdb stores just in-frame clones and leaves some out. This table holds 450,000 to 600,000 clones, about 30% found once. Comments on this clone: Its antigen is not known.

Material for sequencing was naive CD4+ T cells from blood. This sequence originates from a man between 18 and 29 years old in good health.

The CDR3 DNA reads TGTGCCTGGAGTGTACTCGGCGGGCAAGAGACCCAGTACTTC. As protein: CAWSVLGGQETQYF. The chain employs TRBV30 and TRBJ2-5; tentatively, D is TRBD2 (5 bases). CDR1 and CDR2 (germline): GTSNPN, SVGIG (reference sequence). V was clipped by 0 bases and J by 2 bases, with 10 bases between them. CDR3 length equals 14 residues.